A single sample is the source of the 30 T cell receptor beta chains below, sequenced in a study of blood T cell repertoires in COVID-19. Sequencing was performed with immunoSEQ multiplex PCR; in TCRdb, only in-frame clones are kept and a portion is missing. The sample has 110,000 to 150,000 clones, approximately 83% seen once. The source material was peripheral blood. Receptor source: a human donor in a cohort sampled during active COVID-19.

This chain joins TRBV9 and TRBJ2-1; maybe TRBD2 (6 bases). V was pared by 5 bases and J by 7 bases, with 13 bases between. The CDR3 totals 13 residues. Germline CDR1 and CDR2: SGDLS and YYNGEE. CDR3 sequence reads: CASSKEGGNEQFF. DNA for the CDR3: TGTGCCAGCAGTAAGGAGGGTGGGAATGAGCAGTTCTTC. Full variable domain (remainder filled in from reference TRBV9 and TRBJ2-1): DSGVTQTPKHLITATGQRVTLRCSPRSGDLSVYWYQQSLDQGLQFLIQYYNGEERAKGNILERFSAQQFPDLHSELNLSSLELGDSALYFCASSKEGGNEQFFGPGTRLTVL.

V is TRBV11-3 and J is TRBJ2-7, with a tentative D call TRBD2 (6 bases). Trimming took off 2 bases at V and 5 bases at J, with 13 bases between the two ends. The CDR3 sequence is 14 residues long. Germline values: CDR1 SGHNT, CDR2 YENEEA. The CDR3 coding sequence is TGTGCCAGCAGCTTAACGGGACTCCCCCACGAGCAGTACTTC. It codes for CASSLTGLPHEQYF.

J is TRBJ1-2 and V is TRBV11-1; D might be TRBD1 (6 bases). V was clipped by 6 bases and J by 7 bases, with 21 bases between them. CDR3 length: 15 residues. Germline-derived CDR1 and CDR2 are SGHAT and FQDESV (reference sequence). The CDR3 sequence: CASRSRDTLLGGYTF. CDR3 nucleotides: TGTGCCAGCAGATCACGGGACACCCTCTTAGGTGGCTACACCTTC.

The rearrangement uses TRBV6-5 and TRBJ2-5, with 7 bases lining up with TRBD2. This CDR3 has 12 amino acids. The germline V gene has CDR1 MNHEY and CDR2 SVGAGI. V lost 8 bases to trimming and J lost 2 bases; unmatched junction nucleotides: 2. The chain's CDR3 is CASGGGQETQYF. DNA of the CDR3: TGTGCCAGCGGGGGGGGTCAAGAGACCCAGTACTTC.

About this clone: This sample includes further DNA sequences coding for the same CDR3. The chain recombines TRBV3-1 (or the pseudogene TRBV3-2) with TRBJ1-1, with 7 bases lining up with TRBD1. CDR3 size: 16 residues. Germline values: CDR1 LGHDT, CDR2 YNNKEL (reference sequence). The junction had 6 bases not matched to a gene; V was cut back by 2 bases and J by 0 bases. CDR3 in amino acids: CASSQWGQLMNTEAFF. The CDR3 DNA sequence: TGTGCCAGCAGCCAATGGGGACAGCTCATGAACACTGAAGCTTTCTTT.

The V and J genes are TRBV7-9 and TRBJ1-4; 7 bases map to TRBD1. The ends lost 1 base at V and 6 bases at J; junction bases unmatched: 5. The CDR3 runs 15 residues. Germline V CDR1 and CDR2: SEHNR, FQNEAQ (reference sequence). For the CDR3, the DNA is TGTGCCAGCAGCTTAGGGGACAGAGACTATGAAAAACTGTTTTTT. Protein sequence: CASSLGDRDYEKLFF.

This clone was recorded once. The gene calls are TRBV27 and TRBJ2-2, with 12 bases that match TRBD2. This CDR3 has 21 residues. Trimming removed 6 bases from V and 1 base from J; junction bases left unmatched: 18. Germline CDR1 is MNHEY and CDR2 is SMNVEV (reference sequence). CDR3 bases: TGTGCCAGCAGCCGATACCCCCCACTAGCGGGAGGAACACTGAACACCGGGGAGCTGTTTTTT. Residues: CASSRYPPLAGGTLNTGELFF.

The V call is TRBV11-3, the J call TRBJ2-1; 12 bases are shared with TRBD2. The V segment lost 0 bases and the J segment 0 bases; nucleotides outside the gene matches: 6. The CDR3 is 19 residues long. Per germline, CDR1 SGHNT and CDR2 YENEEA. The CDR3 bases are TGTGCCAGCAGCTTAGATGGGACTAGCGGGCTGAGCTCCTACAATGAGCAGTTCTTC. It specifies CASSLDGTSGLSSYNEQFF.

The V gene is TRBV7-9, the J gene TRBJ1-1, with D possibly matching TRBD1 (5 bases). V lost 5 bases to trimming and J lost 3 bases, with 10 bases between them. Per the germline V gene, CDR1 is SEHNR and CDR2 is FQNEAQ (reference sequence). The CDR3 length is 13 residues. The CDR3 spells CASSPQGYTEAFF. The CDR3 coding sequence is TGTGCCAGCAGCCCCCAGGGCTACACTGAAGCTTTCTTT.

The rearrangement links TRBV6-5 to TRBJ1-1; 7 bases line up with TRBD1. V lost 0 bases, J lost 0 bases, and 4 bases stayed unmatched. From germline, CDR1 is MNHEY and CDR2 SVGAGI. The CDR3 sequence is 16 residues long. The CDR3 DNA sequence: TGTGCCAGCAGTTACTCGCGGGGACAGATGAACACTGAAGCTTTCTTT. Protein: CASSYSRGQMNTEAFF.

This rearrangement joins TRBV25-1 to TRBJ1-1; tentatively, D is TRBD1 (6 bases). The CDR3 has 18 amino acids. With 2 bases removed from V and 0 bases from J, the gap between germline ends came to 19 bases. Germline lookup yields CDR1 MGHDK and CDR2 SYGVNS. CDR3 sequence (DNA): TGTGCCAGCAGTGAAGGTGGAGGACAGTACCTCATGAACACTGAAGCTTTCTTT. Protein sequence: CASSEGGGQYLMNTEAFF.

This chain connects TRBV6-2 or TRBV6-3 to TRBJ1-1, with D hard to call. Germline lookup yields CDR1 MNHEY and CDR2 SVGEGT. Trimming shortened V by 0 bases and J by 8 bases, and 13 bases separated the two germline ends. The CDR3 totals 14 residues. The CDR3: CASSYSGSRLEAFF. The CDR3 DNA reads as TGTGCCAGCAGTTACTCCGGGTCCAGACTAGAAGCTTTCTTT.

This chain connects TRBV3-1 (or the pseudogene TRBV3-2) to TRBJ2-7, with 8 nucleotides matching TRBD1. The CDR3 spans 15 residues. The junction had 13 bases not matched to a gene; V was cut back by 9 bases and J by 3 bases. CDR1 and CDR2 from the germline V gene are LGHDT and YNNKEL (reference sequence). CDR3 DNA: TGTGCCAGTCTTTTTCCGGGACAGGCGAGCTACGAGCAGTACTTC. Translation gives CASLFPGQASYEQYF.

V gene TRBV20-1 combines with J gene TRBJ1-2; 7 bases fit TRBD1. This CDR3 region has 10 residues. V gave up 6 bases and J gave up 10 bases; unmatched junction bases: 5. The V gene's germline CDR1 is DFQATT and CDR2 SNEGSKA (reference sequence). The CDR3 DNA reads TGCAGTGCCAAGGGGGCGCCCTACACCTTC. Translation gives CSAKGAPYTF.

The V and J genes are TRBV29-1 and TRBJ1-1; no clear D gene. CDR1 and CDR2 from the germline V gene are SQVTM and ANQGSEA. Trimming shortened V by 5 bases and J by 1 base, and 17 bases separated the two germline ends. The CDR3 is 15 residues long. The CDR3 region is CSVLEGWPTNTEAFF. In DNA, the CDR3 is TGCAGCGTTCTTGAGGGTTGGCCCACGAACACTGAAGCTTTCTTT.

V gene TRBV29-1 combines with J gene TRBJ2-3, with a weak D call TRBD1 (6 bases). Trimming removed 6 bases at V and 3 bases at J, with 13 bases between. This CDR3 region has 13 residues. Germline values: CDR1 SQVTM, CDR2 ANQGSEA. The CDR3, as DNA: TGCAGCGTCTTACAGGGTTGGACAGATACGCAGTATTTT. It is translated as CSVLQGWTDTQYF.

This sequence joins TRBV4-2 and TRBJ1-4; 9 nucleotides line up with TRBD1. Losses at the gene ends were 4 bases for V and 4 bases for J; bases not matched to a gene: 4. Germline V gene sequence: CDR1 LGHNA, CDR2 YNFKEQ. The CDR3 length is 15 residues. CDR3 coding DNA: TGTGCCAGCAGCCGAGGGGACAGGGATAATGAAAAACTGTTTTTT. Translation: CASSRGDRDNEKLFF.

The chain couples TRBV6-2 or TRBV6-3 to TRBJ2-3, with 13 nucleotides matching TRBD2. Germline V CDR1 and CDR2: MNHEY, SVGEGT. J lost 5 bases, V lost 6 bases, and 23 bases had no gene match. This CDR3 has 21 residues. The CDR3 reads CASSRYPAGTSGVGGVDTQYF. As DNA, the CDR3 is TGTGCCAGCAGCCGCTACCCTGCCGGGACTAGCGGGGTAGGCGGCGTAGATACGCAGTATTTT.

This chain connects TRBV25-1 to TRBJ1-1; 7 bases agree with TRBD1. With 6 bases clipped from V and 1 base from J, the junction kept 2 bases outside the gene matches. Germline V lookup: CDR1 MGHDK, CDR2 SYGVNS. The CDR3 is made up of 13 amino acids. This CDR3 reads CASSGTANTEAFF. CDR3 DNA sequence: TGTGCCAGCAGCGGGACAGCGAACACTGAAGCTTTCTTT.

The gene calls are TRBV7-3 and TRBJ2-2; a weak D match, TRBD1 (5 bases). V was clipped by 5 bases and J by 6 bases, with 13 bases between them. CDR3 size: 14 residues. The germline V gene encodes CDR1 SGHTA and CDR2 FQGTGA. CDR3 protein: CASSALLGPGELFF. CDR3 nucleotide sequence: TGTGCCAGCAGCGCTCTACTGGGGCCCGGGGAGCTGTTTTTT.

The chain carries TRBV5-4 and TRBJ2-5, with D perhaps TRBD2 (6 bases). This CDR3 comprises 16 residues. V was shortened by 2 bases and J by 2 bases, with 16 bases between the two germline ends. Germline V gives CDR1 SGHNT, CDR2 YYREEE (reference sequence). The CDR3 sequence is CASSLDPGGRQETQYF. Here the CDR3 DNA reads TGTGCCAGCAGCTTAGACCCAGGTGGGAGGCAAGAGACCCAGTACTTC.

The gene calls are TRBV7-2 and TRBJ2-3; 8 bases map to TRBD2. Germline V gives CDR1 SGHTA, CDR2 FQGNSA. The V gene end was trimmed by 9 bases and the J gene end by 6 bases; junction bases not matched to a gene: 11. The CDR3 has 14 amino acids. CDR3 DNA: TGTGCCAGTCGCCCGGGAGGGCCACGGGATACGCAGTATTTT. Its protein product is CASRPGGPRDTQYF.

This clone was seen only once. The V gene is TRBV7-2, the J gene TRBJ2-1, with 8 bases matching TRBD1. Trimming at V came to 10 bases and at J to 5 bases, leaving 10 bases not matched to a gene. CDR3 length equals 14 residues. Germline V CDR1 and CDR2: SGHTA, FQGNSA. As DNA, the CDR3 is TGTGCCACCCCGAGGGACAGGAGTAACAATGAGCAGTTCTTC. This translates into CATPRDRSNNEQFF.

Points on this clone: This CDR3 is also generated by other DNA sequences in the sample. The rearrangement links TRBV18 to TRBJ1-6, with 7 bases lining up with TRBD1. Per the germline V gene, CDR1 is KGHSH and CDR2 is LQKENI. This CDR3 is built from 15 residues. V was clipped by 1 base and J by 5 bases; unmatched bases: 2. The CDR3 region has the DNA TGTGCCAGCTCACCACGTCAGGGGGATAATTCACCCCTCCACTTT. Its translation: CASSPRQGDNSPLHF. Full variable domain (missing parts from reference TRBV18 and TRBJ1-6): NAGVMQNPRHLVRRRGQEARLRCSPMKGHSHVYWYRQLPEEGLKFMVYLQKENIIDESGMPKERFSAEFPKEGPSILRIQQVVRGDSAAYFCASSPRQGDNSPLHFGNGTRLTVT.

This clone was observed a handful of times. The rearrangement links TRBV12-3 or TRBV12-4 to TRBJ1-1; D unclear. The CDR3 covers 13 residues. V shed 7 bases and J shed 0 bases, with 9 bases lying between them. CDR3 bases: TGTGCCAGCACCGATTACATGAACACTGAAGCTTTCTTT. Translated: CASTDYMNTEAFF.

The rearrangement joins TRBV4-3 to TRBJ1-1, with D possibly TRBD1 on 5 matching bases. Germline CDR1 LGHNA, CDR2 YSLEER. This CDR3 comprises 14 residues. The germline V and J ends were trimmed by 3 bases and 0 bases, with 8 bases remaining between them. CDR3 sequence: CASSHGQLNTEAFF. CDR3 nucleotides: TGCGCCAGCAGCCATGGACAACTGAACACTGAAGCTTTCTTT.

The rearrangement links TRBV5-1 to TRBJ2-7; possibly TRBD1 for D (6 bases). Trimming took 4 bases from V and 5 from J, leaving 19 bases between them. The CDR3 runs 15 residues. Germline CDR1 and CDR2: SGHRS and YFSETQ. In nucleotides, the CDR3 is TGCGCCAGCAGCCTCGAAGGGGGTCTTTCCGACGAGCAGTACTTC. This sequence encodes CASSLEGGLSDEQYF.

J is TRBJ2-5 and V is TRBV19, with 8 nucleotides matching TRBD1. CDR1 is LNHDA and CDR2 is SQIVND in the germline V gene (reference sequence). V shed 11 bases, J shed 4 bases, and the junction held 12 bases outside the gene matches. The CDR3 loop spans 14 amino acids. The CDR3 here is CASKPLTGGETQYF. The CDR3 DNA is TGTGCCTCGAAACCTCTTACAGGGGGAGAGACCCAGTACTTC.

This chain connects TRBV28 to TRBJ2-1; 10 bases line up with TRBD1. CDR3 length equals 14 residues. Germline values: CDR1 MDHEN, CDR2 SYDVKM. J gave up 3 bases and V 10 bases, and 6 bases lay outside the gene matches. The CDR3 region has the DNA TGTGCCACCATCCGGACAGGGGGCTACAATGAGCAGTTCTTC. It yields the protein CATIRTGGYNEQFF.

The chain has TRBV11-2 and TRBJ2-7, with D perhaps matching TRBD2 (6 bases). V was cut by 3 bases and J by 1 base, with 13 bases left in between. The germline V gene has CDR1 SGHAT and CDR2 FQNNGV. The CDR3 totals 15 residues. This CDR3 is CASSFGTSASYEQYF. In DNA, the CDR3 is TGTGCCAGCAGCTTCGGGACTTCTGCATCCTACGAGCAGTACTTC.